These 5 T cell receptor beta chains were sequenced from one sample in a study of shared clonotypes between healthy human individuals. The table came from immunoSEQ multiplex PCR; TCRdb's copy has only in-frame clones and leaves some out. The table has about half a million clones, around 80% seen once. The sample taken for sequencing was PBMCs. These receptors all stem from a middle-aged woman in good health. Some clones in this sample may be carry-over from other donors' samples.

V is TRBV6-1 and J is TRBJ2-7; 7 bases map to TRBD2. The CDR3 is made up of 14 amino acids. Trimming removed 8 bases from V and 3 bases from J; junction bases left unmatched: 10. The germline V gene has CDR1 MNHNS and CDR2 SASEGT. CDR3 nucleotides: TGTGCCAGCTTGGAACGGGACTATGTCTACGAGCAGTACTTC. It translates to CASLERDYVYEQYF.

A note on this clone: The identical CDR3 is also encoded by other nucleotide sequences in the sample. The chain employs TRBV7-9 and TRBJ2-5; D is unclear. Trimming took 1 base from V and 4 from J, leaving 4 bases between them. Germline values: CDR1 SEHNR, CDR2 FQNEAQ (reference sequence). This CDR3 has 12 amino acids. In nucleotides, the CDR3 is TGTGCCAGCAGCTTAGTAAGAGAGACCCAGTACTTC. Its protein product is CASSLVRETQYF.

V is TRBV7-9 and J is TRBJ2-3; D might be TRBD1 or TRBD2, each matching 6 bases. Germline V gene lookup returns CDR1 SEHNR and CDR2 FQNEAQ (reference sequence). CDR3 size: 15 residues. V lost 5 bases and J 2 bases, leaving 14 bases between the germline ends. The CDR3 bases are TGTGCCAGCAGCGGAGGGGGGTCGATCACAGATACGCAGTATTTT. Its protein product is CASSGGGSITDTQYF.

Only one count was recorded for this clone. A far larger clone is one nucleotide away, so this likely arose from a read error. Other DNA sequences within the sample encode an identical CDR3. The chain carries TRBV6-6 and TRBJ1-2, with 7 bases fitting TRBD1. Germline CDR1 and CDR2: MNHNY and SVGAGI (reference sequence). The CDR3 is 14 residues long. The CDR3 nucleotides are TGTGCCAGCAGCACCACAGGGGTTAACTATGGCTATACCTTC. Its protein is CASSTTGVNYGYTF.

The chain joins TRBV7-9 to TRBJ2-3; TRBD2 agrees at 7 bases. Germline trimming cut 5 bases from V and 2 bases from J; bases unmatched to any gene: 10. This CDR3 contains 16 residues. Germline V CDR1 and CDR2: SEHNR, FQNEAQ (reference sequence). CDR3 protein: CASSQESAGATDTQYF. The CDR3 nucleotides read TGTGCCAGCAGCCAAGAATCGGCGGGAGCCACAGATACGCAGTATTTT.